This entry concerns a single T cell receptor beta chain. Antigen specificity is unknown. Germline CDR1 ENHRY, CDR2 SYGVKD. Trimming left V 2 bases short and J 3 bases short, with 10 bases between. The CDR3 contains 14 residues. The data were obtained in a study of shared clonotypes between healthy human individuals. Findings and caveats of the study: Clonotype sharing across donors was expected to vary with sequencing depth.

Some clones are missing from TCRdb's copy, which holds only in-frame ones; the method was immunoSEQ multiplex PCR. Here the sample spans hundreds of thousands of clones, 90% to 96% being singletons. Recent acute infections and vaccinations were absent in the healthy HIV-negative adult donors. The origin of this receptor is a woman aged 25 to 39 in good health. Sequenced input: naive CD4+ T cells sorted from blood. Regarding subset: CD45RA+ positively selected. This chain connects TRBV10-3 to TRBJ1-1; perhaps TRBD1 as D (6 bases). The CDR3 DNA is TGTGCCATCAGTGAGCAGGGGTGGTACACTGAAGCTTTCTTT. Translation: CAISEQGWYTEAFF.